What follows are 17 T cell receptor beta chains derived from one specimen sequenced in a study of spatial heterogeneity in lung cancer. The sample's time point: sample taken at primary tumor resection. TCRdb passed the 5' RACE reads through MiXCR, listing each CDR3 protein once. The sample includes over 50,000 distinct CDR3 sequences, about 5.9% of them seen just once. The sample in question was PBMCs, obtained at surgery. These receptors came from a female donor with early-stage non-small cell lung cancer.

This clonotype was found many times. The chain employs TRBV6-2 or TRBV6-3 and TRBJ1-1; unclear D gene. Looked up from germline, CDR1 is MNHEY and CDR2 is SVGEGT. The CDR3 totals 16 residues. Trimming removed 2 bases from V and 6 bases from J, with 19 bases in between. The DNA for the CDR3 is TGTGCCAGCAGTTACCAGGCGCCGCCGGTCGGGGCTGAAGCTTTCTTT. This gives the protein CASSYQAPPVGAEAFF.

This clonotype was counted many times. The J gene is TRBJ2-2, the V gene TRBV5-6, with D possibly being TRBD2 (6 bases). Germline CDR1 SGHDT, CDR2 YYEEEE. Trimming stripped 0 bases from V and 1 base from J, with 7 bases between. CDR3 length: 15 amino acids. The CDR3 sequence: CASSLVRGNTGELFF. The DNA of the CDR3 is TGTGCCAGCAGCTTGGTGCGGGGGAACACCGGGGAGCTGTTTTTT.

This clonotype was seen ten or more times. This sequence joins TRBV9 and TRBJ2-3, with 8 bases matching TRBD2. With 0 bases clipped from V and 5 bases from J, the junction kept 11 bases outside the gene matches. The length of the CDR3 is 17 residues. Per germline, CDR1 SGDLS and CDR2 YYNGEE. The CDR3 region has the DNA TGTGCCAGCAGCGTAGCTGGGAGCGGGGGTGTTCAAGATACGCAGTATTTT. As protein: CASSVAGSGGVQDTQYF. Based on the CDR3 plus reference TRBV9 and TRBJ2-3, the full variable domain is DSGVTQTPKHLITATGQRVTLRCSPRSGDLSVYWYQQSLDQGLQFLIQYYNGEERAKGNILERFSAQQFPDLHSELNLSSLELGDSALYFCASSVAGSGGVQDTQYFGPGTRLTVL.

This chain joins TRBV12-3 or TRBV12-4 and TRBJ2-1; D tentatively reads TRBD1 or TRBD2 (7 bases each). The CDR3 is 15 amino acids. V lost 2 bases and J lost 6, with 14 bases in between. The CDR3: CASSLRRGGTNEQFF. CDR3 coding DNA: TGTGCCAGCAGTTTACGCAGGGGGGGGACCAATGAGCAGTTCTTC.

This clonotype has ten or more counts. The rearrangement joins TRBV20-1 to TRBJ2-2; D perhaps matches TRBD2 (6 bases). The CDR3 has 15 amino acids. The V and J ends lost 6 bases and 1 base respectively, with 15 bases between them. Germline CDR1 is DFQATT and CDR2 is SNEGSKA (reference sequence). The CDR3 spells CSARTGTRNTGELFF. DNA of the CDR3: TGCAGTGCCAGGACCGGGACTCGGAACACCGGGGAGCTGTTTTTT.

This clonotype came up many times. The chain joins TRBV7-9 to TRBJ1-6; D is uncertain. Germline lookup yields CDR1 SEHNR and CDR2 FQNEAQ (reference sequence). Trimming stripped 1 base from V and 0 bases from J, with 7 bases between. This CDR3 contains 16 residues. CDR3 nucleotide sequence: TGTGCCAGCAGCTTAGGGCGGAACTCCTATAATTCACCCCTCCACTTT. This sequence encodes CASSLGRNSYNSPLHF. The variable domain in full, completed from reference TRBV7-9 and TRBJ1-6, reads DTGVSQNPRHKITKRGQNVTFRCDPISEHNRLYWYRQTLGQGPEFLTYFQNEAQLEKSRLLSDRFSAERPKGSFSTLEIQRTEQGDSAMYLCASSLGRNSYNSPLHFGNGTRLTVT.

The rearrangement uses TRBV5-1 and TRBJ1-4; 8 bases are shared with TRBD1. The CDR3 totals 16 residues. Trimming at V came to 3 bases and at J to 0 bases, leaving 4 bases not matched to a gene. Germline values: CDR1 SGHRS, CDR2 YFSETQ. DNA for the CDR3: TGCGCCAGCAGCTCCGGACAGGGCGCAACTAATGAAAAACTGTTTTTT. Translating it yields CASSSGQGATNEKLFF.

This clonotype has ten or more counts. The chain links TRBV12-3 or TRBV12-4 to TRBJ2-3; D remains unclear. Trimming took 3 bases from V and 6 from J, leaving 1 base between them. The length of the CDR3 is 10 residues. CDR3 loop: CASSFDTQYF. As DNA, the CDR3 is TGTGCCAGCAGTTTCGATACGCAGTATTTT.

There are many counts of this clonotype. The CDR3 DNA sequence: TGTGCCTGGAAAAGAGGGGGCACTGAAGCTTTCTTT. Its translation is CAWKRGGTEAFF. The chain employs TRBV30 and TRBJ1-1, with D possibly TRBD1 on 6 matching bases. Germline-derived CDR1 and CDR2 are GTSNPN and SVGIG (reference sequence). The CDR3 covers 12 residues. Between the trimmed V and J ends, which lost 4 bases and 4 bases, there was a span of 10 bases. Together with reference TRBV30 and TRBJ1-1, the CDR3 gives the full variable domain: SQTIHQWPATLVQPVGSPLSLECTVEGTSNPNLYWYRQAAGRGLQLLFYSVGIGQISSEVPQNLSASRPQDRQFILSSKKLLLSDSGFYLCAWKRGGTEAFFGQGTRLTVV.

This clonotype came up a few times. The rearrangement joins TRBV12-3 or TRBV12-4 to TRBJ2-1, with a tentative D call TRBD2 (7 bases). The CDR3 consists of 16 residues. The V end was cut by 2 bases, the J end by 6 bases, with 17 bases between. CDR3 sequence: CASSLRGGLAVNEQFF. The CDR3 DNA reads TGTGCCAGCAGTTTAAGGGGGGGGCTAGCGGTCAATGAGCAGTTCTTC.

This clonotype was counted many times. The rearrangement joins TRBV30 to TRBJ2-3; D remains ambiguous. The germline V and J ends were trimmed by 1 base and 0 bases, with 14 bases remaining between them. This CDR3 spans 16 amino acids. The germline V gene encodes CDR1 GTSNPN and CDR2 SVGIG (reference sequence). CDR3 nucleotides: TGTGCCTGGAGTGATCCTCCCCGCCCTAGCACAGATACGCAGTATTTT. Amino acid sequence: CAWSDPPRPSTDTQYF. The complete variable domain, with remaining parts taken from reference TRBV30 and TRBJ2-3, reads SQTIHQWPATLVQPVGSPLSLECTVEGTSNPNLYWYRQAAGRGLQLLFYSVGIGQISSEVPQNLSASRPQDRQFILSSKKLLLSDSGFYLCAWSDPPRPSTDTQYFGPGTRLTVL.

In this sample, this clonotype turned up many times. CDR3 in DNA: TGTGCCAGCAGGGAGGGCGACTACGAGCAGTACTTC. Protein sequence: CASREGDYEQYF. This chain connects TRBV12-3 or TRBV12-4 to TRBJ2-7, with a weak D call TRBD2 (6 bases). V shed 6 bases and J shed 3 bases, with 9 bases lying between them. The CDR3 is 12 residues long.

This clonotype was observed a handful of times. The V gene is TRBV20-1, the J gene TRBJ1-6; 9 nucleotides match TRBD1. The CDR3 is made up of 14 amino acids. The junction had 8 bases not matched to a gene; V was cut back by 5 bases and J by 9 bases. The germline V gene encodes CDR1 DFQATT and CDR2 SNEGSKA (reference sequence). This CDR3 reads CSARQGGIGSPLHF. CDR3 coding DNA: TGCAGTGCTCGACAGGGGGGTATAGGTTCACCCCTCCACTTT.

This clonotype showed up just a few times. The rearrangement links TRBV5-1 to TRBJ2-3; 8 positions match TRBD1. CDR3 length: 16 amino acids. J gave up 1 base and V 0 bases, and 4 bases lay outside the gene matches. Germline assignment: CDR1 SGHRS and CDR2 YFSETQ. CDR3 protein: CASSLGQGSRTDTQYF. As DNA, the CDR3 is TGCGCCAGCAGCTTGGGACAGGGGTCCCGCACAGATACGCAGTATTTT. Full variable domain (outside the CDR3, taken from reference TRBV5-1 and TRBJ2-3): KAGVTQTPRYLIKTRGQQVTLSCSPISGHRSVSWYQQTPGQGLQFLFEYFSETQRNKGNFPGRFSGRQFSNSRSEMNVSTLELGDSALYLCASSLGQGSRTDTQYFGPGTRLTVL.

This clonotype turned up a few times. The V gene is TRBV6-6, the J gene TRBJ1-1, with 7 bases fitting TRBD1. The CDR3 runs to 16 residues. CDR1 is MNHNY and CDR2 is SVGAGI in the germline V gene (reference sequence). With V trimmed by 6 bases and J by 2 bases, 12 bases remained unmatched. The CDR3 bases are TGTGCCAGCAGCCAGGGGGTAGGATCTCGAAACACTGAAGCTTTCTTT. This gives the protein CASSQGVGSRNTEAFF.

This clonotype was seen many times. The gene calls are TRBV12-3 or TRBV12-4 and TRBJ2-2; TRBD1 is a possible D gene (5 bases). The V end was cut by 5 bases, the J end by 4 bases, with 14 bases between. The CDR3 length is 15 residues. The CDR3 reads CASSLTGSLTGELFF. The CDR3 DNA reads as TGTGCCAGCAGTCTCACAGGTTCCCTCACCGGGGAGCTGTTTTTT.

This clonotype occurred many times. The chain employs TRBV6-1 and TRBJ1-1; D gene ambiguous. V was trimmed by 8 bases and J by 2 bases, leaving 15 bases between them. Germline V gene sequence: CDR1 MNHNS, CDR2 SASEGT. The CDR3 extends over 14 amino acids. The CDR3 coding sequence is TGTGCCAGCGGCGTCTTGACATCTAACACTGAAGCTTTCTTT. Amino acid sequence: CASGVLTSNTEAFF.